Sequencing of this T cell receptor beta chain was carried out in a study of pediatric ulcerative colitis. Turning to this clone: The target antigen is unknown.

During colonoscopy, one to two rectal pinch biopsies were collected. Findings of the study overall: All ulcerative colitis patients, but no controls, carried two rectal clonotypes. This repertoire reflects total lymphocytes rather than subpopulations like regulatory T cells.

Germline V lookup: CDR1 DFQATT, CDR2 SNEGSKA (reference sequence). The CDR3 sequence is 11 residues long. V lost 4 bases, J lost 4 bases, and 7 bases lay in between. Measured with immunoSEQ multiplex PCR; TCRdb has only the in-frame clones, and not every one. The sample has around 40,000 clones; 65% to 80% are singletons. This TCR was recovered from a boy younger than 18 with severe ulcerative colitis. Sequenced material: gut tissue. V usage is TRBV20-1 and J usage is TRBJ2-5, with a weak D call TRBD2 (6 bases). The CDR3 DNA is TGCAGTGCTATGGAGGGAGAGACCCAGTACTTC. Amino acid sequence: CSAMEGETQYF.